This T cell receptor (beta chain) is drawn from a study of T cells in tuberculosis. For the study at large: In South Africa, adults with active tuberculosis were compared with IGRA-negative and latently infected IGRA-positive adolescents.

Study-level findings and limits: Active tuberculosis alpha repertoires lay closer to GMM-specific TCRs than controls'.

Of note for this clone: Its specificity is not known.

Profiling relied on immunoSEQ multiplex PCR, and the TCRdb table lists in-frame clones only, not all of them. The table shows roughly 44,000 clones, with about 95% occurring only once. The origin of this receptor is a donor between 10 and 35 years old with latent tuberculosis or without tuberculosis infection. Sequencing was done on a sample of PBMCs.

As DNA, the CDR3 is TGCGCCAGTAGGCGTGCGGGACAGGGGACTCACGAGCAGTACTTC. Protein product: CASRRAGQGTHEQYF. The V and J genes are TRBV5-1 and TRBJ2-7; 10 bases agree with TRBD1. With 8 bases clipped from V and 5 bases from J, the junction kept 13 bases outside the gene matches. This CDR3 comprises 15 residues. Germline V gives CDR1 SGHRS, CDR2 YFSETQ.